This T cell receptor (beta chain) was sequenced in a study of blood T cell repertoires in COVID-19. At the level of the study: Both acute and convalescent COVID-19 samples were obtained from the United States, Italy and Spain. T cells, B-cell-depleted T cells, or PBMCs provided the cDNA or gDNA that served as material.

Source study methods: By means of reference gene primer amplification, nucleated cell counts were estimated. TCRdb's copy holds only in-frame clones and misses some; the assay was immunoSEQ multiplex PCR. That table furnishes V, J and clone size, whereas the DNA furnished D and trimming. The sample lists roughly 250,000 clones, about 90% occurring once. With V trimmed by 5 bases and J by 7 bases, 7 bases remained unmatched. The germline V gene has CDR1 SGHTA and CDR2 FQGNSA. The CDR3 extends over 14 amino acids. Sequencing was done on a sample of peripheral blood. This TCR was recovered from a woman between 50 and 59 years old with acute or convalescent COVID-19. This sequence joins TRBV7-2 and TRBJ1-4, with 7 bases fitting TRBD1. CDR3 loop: CASSPDRVFEKLFF. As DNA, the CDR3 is TGTGCCAGCAGCCCCGACAGGGTGTTTGAAAAACTGTTTTTT.